These T cell receptor beta chains were read from a single sample in a study of CD8+CD57+ T cells in acquired aplastic anemia. MiXCR was run by TCRdb on the reads, yielding one entry per CDR3 protein. The repertoire includes around 180,000 distinct CDR3 sequences, less than 50% of them detected once, and approximately 13% sits in the top ten. What was sequenced was sorted CD4+, CD8+, or CD8+CD57+ T cells (not recorded which) from PBMCs. The receptors originated from a human donor with aplastic anemia. The CDR3 runs from the conserved cysteine through the conserved F or W. Each record gives: V gene, clone size, D gene, J gene, CDR3 protein, CDR3 DNA. The D gene is left open where the match is weak. The size field is filled for only some rows; it gives once, few, many or a size class.

>TRBV9|.|.|TRBJ1-4
CASSVDNEKLFF
TGTGCCAGCAGCGTTGATAATGAAAAACTGTTTTTT
>TRBV5-1|.|.|TRBJ2-3
CASSLATAPRTDTQYF
TGCGCCAGCAGCTTGGCTACAGCCCCGCGCACAGATACGCAGTATTTT
>TRBV19|many|.|TRBJ1-3
CASSRTHDSGNTIYF
TGTGCCAGTAGTAGGACTCACGACTCTGGAAACACCATATATTTT
>TRBV12-5|few|.|TRBJ2-7
CASGKIGRSSYEQYF
TGTGCTAGTGGAAAAATTGGGAGGAGCTCCTACGAGCAGTACTTC
>TRBV29-1|many|.|TRBJ1-5
CSAVEGTKNGRTQHF
TGCAGCGCCGTGGAGGGCACTAAAAATGGGCGAACCCAGCATTTT
>TRBV24-1|.|.|TRBJ1-1
CATSVGLGTEAFF
TGTGCCACCAGTGTAGGGTTAGGGACTGAAGCTTTCTTT
>TRBV2|many|.|TRBJ2-1
CASSANLGLSNEQFF
TGTGCCAGCAGTGCCAATTTGGGACTTTCCAATGAGCAGTTCTTC
>TRBV29-1|few|.|TRBJ2-3
CSVDRVASTDTQYF
TGCAGCGTTGATAGGGTAGCGAGCACAGATACGCAGTATTTT
>TRBV2|.|.|TRBJ1-5
CASSEGVQGQPQHF
TGTGCCAGCAGTGAAGGGGTGCAAGGGCAGCCCCAGCATTTT
>TRBV20-1|.|TRBD2|TRBJ2-7
CSARPDGAGGSFPF
TGCAGTGCTAGACCTGACGGAGCGGGGGGCTCTTTCCCCTTC
>TRBV7-2|.|.|TRBJ1-5
CTSSPTMGNRPQHF
TGTACCAGCAGCCCCACCATGGGCAATCGGCCCCAGCATTTT
>TRBV14|.|.|TRBJ2-5
CASSQDWPAGTQYF
TGTGCCAGCAGCCAAGATTGGCCCGCGGGGACCCAGTACTTC
>TRBV5-4|many|.|TRBJ1-4
CASSPGGEKLFF
TGTGCCAGCAGCCCCGGGGGTGAAAAACTGTTTTTT
>TRBV19|.|.|TRBJ1-2
CASSPQALLVYGYTF
TGTGCCAGTAGTCCTCAGGCCCTCCTAGTTTATGGCTACACCTTC
>TRBV2|.|.|TRBJ2-7
CASTIGDGYEQYF
TGTGCCAGCACCATAGGTGACGGCTACGAGCAGTACTTC
>TRBV2|.|TRBD1|TRBJ2-3
CASSPGTAFGTDTQYF
TGTGCCAGCAGCCCCGGGACAGCATTCGGTACAGATACGCAGTATTTT
>TRBV10-3|few|.|TRBJ1-6
CATCRQVPNSPLHF
TGTGCCACTTGTCGACAGGTGCCCAATTCACCCCTCCACTTT
>TRBV12-3/TRBV12-4|few|.|TRBJ2-7
CASRPAGRSVYEQYF
TGTGCCAGCAGGCCTGCCGGACGGTCCGTCTACGAGCAGTACTTC
>TRBV29-1|once|.|TRBJ2-5
CSGVITFREETQYF
TGCAGCGGGGTTATAACCTTCAGAGAGGAGACCCAGTACTTC
>TRBV5-4|many|TRBD1|TRBJ2-7
CASNRQPGQGFSYEQYF
TGTGCCAGCAACCGGCAACCGGGACAGGGATTCTCCTACGAGCAGTACTTC
>TRBV30|.|TRBD2|TRBJ2-7
CAWTLGMTSGGHYEQYF
TGTGCCTGGACTCTGGGTATGACTAGCGGAGGCCACTACGAGCAGTACTTC
>TRBV25-1|.|.|TRBJ2-1
CASSLATYNEQFF
TGTGCCAGCAGTTTGGCGACCTACAATGAGCAGTTCTTC
>TRBV14|.|.|TRBJ1-2
CASSQDAAYGYTF
TGTGCCAGCAGCCAAGATGCGGCCTATGGCTACACCTTC
>TRBV5-6|.|TRBD1|TRBJ2-7
CASSRRTGVYEQYF
TGTGCCAGCAGCCGGCGGACAGGGGTGTACGAGCAGTACTTC
>TRBV19|.|TRBD2|TRBJ2-1
CASSLGTSGISYNEQFF
TGTGCCAGTAGTCTGGGGACTAGCGGGATCTCCTACAATGAGCAGTTCTTC
>TRBV13|.|.|TRBJ2-3
CASSLVRGDTQYF
TGTGCCAGCAGCTTAGTTCGAGGAGATACGCAGTATTTT
>TRBV2|.|.|TRBJ1-3
CASSEDSNSGNTIYF
TGTGCCAGCAGTGAAGACAGTAACTCTGGAAACACCATATATTTT
>TRBV7-8|.|.|TRBJ2-5
CASSLALETQYF
TGTGCCAGCAGCTTAGCGCTAGAGACCCAGTACTTC
>TRBV6-4|many|.|TRBJ2-3
CASSPSRDTDTQYF
TGTGCCAGCAGCCCCTCCCGGGACACAGATACGCAGTATTTT
>TRBV28|.|.|TRBJ1-2
CASRHRVDYGYTF
TGTGCCAGCAGGCACAGGGTGGACTATGGCTACACCTTC
>TRBV29-1|.|.|TRBJ1-2
CSVEDMWGNTF
TGCAGCGTTGAAGATATGTGGGGGAACACCTTC
>TRBV6-2/TRBV6-3|.|.|TRBJ1-1
CASLSVRWLNTEAFF
TGTGCCAGCTTATCGGTCAGGTGGCTGAACACTGAAGCTTTCTTT
>TRBV20-1|.|.|TRBJ1-5
CSATNTVGRGQPQHF
TGCAGTGCTACCAATACCGTCGGGAGGGGGCAGCCCCAGCATTTT
>TRBV20-1|.|TRBD1|TRBJ2-7
CSYDYRDRGYEQYF
TGCAGTTACGACTACCGGGACAGGGGGTACGAGCAGTACTTC
>TRBV5-1|many|.|TRBJ1-6
CASSLGTVPYNSPLHF
TGCGCCAGCAGCTTGGGGACAGTACCTTATAATTCACCCCTCCACTTT
>TRBV7-9|once|TRBD1|TRBJ2-5
CASSLDREQETQYF
TGTGCCAGCAGTCTGGACAGGGAACAAGAGACCCAGTACTTC
>TRBV7-9|.|.|TRBJ1-6
CASSIPDSSPLHF
TGTGCCAGCAGCATCCCAGACAGTTCACCCCTCCACTTT
>TRBV2|.|.|TRBJ2-7
CASRRGDEQYF
TGCGCCAGCCGGAGGGGCGACGAGCAGTACTTC
>TRBV15|few|.|TRBJ1-1
CATSEQGNTEAFF
TGTGCCACCAGCGAACAGGGTAACACTGAAGCTTTCTTT
>TRBV10-2|.|TRBD1|TRBJ1-5
CASSETGTNQPLHF
TGCGCCAGTAGTGAGACAGGGACGAATCAGCCCCTGCATTTT
>TRBV20-1|.|.|TRBJ1-2
CSARVTGLRRGYTF
TGCAGTGCTAGAGTCACAGGGTTGCGGCGCGGCTACACCTTC
>TRBV6-1|many|.|TRBJ1-6
CASSGPLSPLHF
TGTGCCAGCAGTGGCCCTCTCTCACCCCTCCACTTT
>TRBV2|.|TRBD2|TRBJ2-7
CASMDGRSSYEQYF
TGTGCCAGCATGGACGGGAGGAGCTCCTACGAGCAGTACTTC
>TRBV5-1|.|.|TRBJ1-3
CASRGDPTGNTIYF
TGCGCCAGCAGAGGGGATCCAACTGGAAACACCATATATTTT
>TRBV10-3|.|.|TRBJ1-1
CATFTGGRTEAFF
TGTGCCACCTTTACGGGGGGGCGCACTGAAGCTTTCTTT
>TRBV7-9|few|.|TRBJ2-1
CASSSVYNEQFF
TGTGCCAGCAGCTCAGTCTACAATGAGCAGTTCTTC
>TRBV19|few|.|TRBJ1-2
CASLEWGGSGYTF
TGTGCCAGTTTAGAGTGGGGAGGAAGTGGCTACACCTTC
>TRBV7-6|few|TRBD2|TRBJ2-7
CASSAGLAYEQYF
TGTGCTAGCAGCGCAGGACTAGCCTACGAGCAGTACTTC
>TRBV5-6|.|TRBD1|TRBJ2-7
CAGSSGQGGSYF
TGTGCCGGCAGCTCCGGACAGGGAGGCTCCTACTTC
>TRBV11-1|few|.|TRBJ2-3
CASSLGAGRTDTQYF
TGTGCCAGCAGCCTAGGGGCAGGGAGGACAGATACGCAGTATTTT
>TRBV7-6|.|TRBD2|TRBJ2-7
CASSHTSEYEQYF
TGTGCCAGCAGCCATACTAGCGAGTACGAGCAGTACTTC
>TRBV20-1|many|.|TRBJ1-6
CSVELSSYNSPLHF
TGCAGTGTCGAGCTGAGCTCCTATAATTCACCCCTCCACTTT
>TRBV29-1|many|TRBD1|TRBJ1-3
CSASGTGTGNTIYF
TGCAGCGCTTCAGGGACAGGGACTGGAAACACCATATATTTT
>TRBV20-1|many|.|TRBJ1-2
CSARDATNYGYTF
TGCAGTGCTAGAGACGCCACGAACTATGGCTACACCTTC